The rows below give T cell receptor beta chains drawn from one sample of a study of early T cells in non-severe SARS-CoV-2 infection. TCRdb re-derived calls from the 5' RACE reads in MiXCR, one entry per CDR3 protein. The top ten clones hold roughly 3.4% of a sample with roughly 63,000 distinct CDR3 sequences, roughly 12% of them seen once. Sequenced input: whole blood. Source of these receptors: an adult who was a healthcare worker with PCR-confirmed SARS-CoV-2 infection or an uninfected control (not recorded which). The CDR3 runs from the conserved cysteine through the conserved F or W. Each record gives: CDR3 protein, CDR3 DNA, clone size, V gene, D gene, J gene. D genes are given only for firm matches. The size entry is marked missing in some rows and otherwise reads once, few, many or a size class.

CDR3: CASSLMAEETQYF
DNA: TGCGCCAGCAGCTTGATGGCGGAGGAGACCCAGTACTTC
size: many
V: TRBV5-1
D: NA
J: TRBJ2-5

CDR3: CATRLAGGYEQFF
DNA: TGTGCCACCCGACTAGCGGGAGGTTATGAGCAGTTCTTC
size: few
V: TRBV19
D: TRBD2
J: TRBJ2-1

CDR3: CASSPPPGQLYGELFF
DNA: TGTGCCAGCTCACCACCTCCGGGACAGCTTTACGGGGAGCTGTTTTTT
size: NA
V: TRBV18
D: TRBD1
J: TRBJ2-2

CDR3: CASSLLLGADTQYF
DNA: TGTGCCAGCAGTTTGCTTTTAGGCGCAGATACGCAGTATTTT
size: few
V: TRBV28
D: NA
J: TRBJ2-3

CDR3: CSAQGDSLLQYF
DNA: TGCAGTGCTCAAGGGGACTCCCTCCTCCAGTACTTC
size: many
V: TRBV20-1
D: NA
J: TRBJ2-5

CDR3: CASSFPTGNYGYTF
DNA: TGTGCCAGTAGTTTCCCGACCGGTAACTATGGCTACACCTTC
size: few
V: TRBV19
D: NA
J: TRBJ1-2

CDR3: CASSHRDTQYF
DNA: TGTGCCAGCAGCCACCGGGATACGCAGTATTTT
size: few
V: TRBV28
D: NA
J: TRBJ2-3

CDR3: CASSQGAQGMPPTEAFF
DNA: TGTGCCAGCAGCCAAGGCGCACAGGGTATGCCCCCCACTGAAGCTTTCTTT
size: NA
V: TRBV14
D: NA
J: TRBJ1-1

CDR3: CASSTLATAKGELFF
DNA: TGTGCCAGCAGCACATTAGCCACAGCCAAAGGGGAGCTGTTTTTT
size: many
V: TRBV21-1
D: NA
J: TRBJ2-2

CDR3: CASSVTSGSIDTQYF
DNA: TGTGCCAGCAGTGTGACTAGCGGGAGTATAGATACGCAGTATTTT
size: NA
V: TRBV6-4
D: TRBD2
J: TRBJ2-3

CDR3: CSVGQVNTGELFF
DNA: TGCAGCGTTGGACAGGTCAACACCGGGGAGCTGTTTTTT
size: few
V: TRBV29-1
D: NA
J: TRBJ2-2

CDR3: CSAFRADTQYF
DNA: TGCAGTGCCTTTCGTGCAGATACGCAGTATTTT
size: medium-sized
V: TRBV20-1
D: NA
J: TRBJ2-3

CDR3: CASSSTINEQFF
DNA: TGTGCCAGCAGCTCCACCATCAATGAGCAGTTCTTC
size: NA
V: TRBV28
D: NA
J: TRBJ2-1

CDR3: CASSSRQGGIDTEAFF
DNA: TGTGCCAGCAGTTCTAGACAGGGGGGTATCGACACTGAAGCTTTCTTT
size: few
V: TRBV27
D: TRBD1
J: TRBJ1-1

CDR3: CATRGVTGELFF
DNA: TGTGCGACCCGTGGGGTAACCGGGGAGCTGTTTTTT
size: NA
V: TRBV11-3
D: NA
J: TRBJ2-2

CDR3: CASSLRGNEQYF
DNA: TGTGCCAGCAGTTTAAGGGGGAACGAGCAGTACTTC
size: many
V: TRBV28
D: NA
J: TRBJ2-7

CDR3: CASSAYNPDQGAGQFF
DNA: TGTGCCAGCAGTGCCTATAACCCTGATCAAGGGGCCGGGCAGTTCTTC
size: many
V: TRBV27
D: NA
J: TRBJ2-1

CDR3: CASSSTDRRGKLFF
DNA: TGTGCCAGCAGTTCTACCGACAGGCGTGGAAAACTGTTTTTT
size: few
V: TRBV28
D: NA
J: TRBJ1-4

CDR3: CSVELVGQDYGYTF
DNA: TGCAGCGTTGAACTAGTGGGACAGGACTATGGCTACACCTTC
size: many
V: TRBV29-1
D: TRBD1
J: TRBJ1-2

CDR3: CASSPTSGRSTEAFF
DNA: TGTGCCAGCAGTCCCACTAGTGGCAGAAGCACTGAAGCTTTCTTT
size: NA
V: TRBV27
D: NA
J: TRBJ1-1

CDR3: CASRTGTDTYGYTF
DNA: TGTGCCAGCAGGACCGGGACAGACACTTATGGCTACACCTTC
size: NA
V: TRBV6-5
D: TRBD1
J: TRBJ1-2

CDR3: CASSPHGGTSGNTAELFF
DNA: TGTGCCAGCAGCCCCCACGGGGGGACTAGCGGGAACACCGCGGAGCTGTTTTTT
size: once
V: TRBV7-3
D: TRBD2
J: TRBJ2-2

CDR3: CASSSWGTGNGYTF
DNA: TGCGCCAGCTCCTCGTGGGGGACAGGGAATGGCTACACCTTC
size: NA
V: TRBV4-1
D: TRBD1
J: TRBJ1-2

CDR3: CSVETPGAIFIGNQPQHF
DNA: TGCAGCGTTGAAACCCCAGGGGCAATTTTTATAGGCAATCAGCCCCAGCATTTT
size: many
V: TRBV29-1
D: NA
J: TRBJ1-5

CDR3: CASSRPGTGTGELFF
DNA: TGTGCCAGCTCACGTCCGGGAACGGGCACCGGGGAGCTGTTTTTT
size: many
V: TRBV18
D: NA
J: TRBJ2-2

CDR3: CASSQGASNSPLHF
DNA: TGTGCCAGCAGCCAGGGGGCTAGCAATTCACCCCTCCACTTT
size: few
V: TRBV5-4
D: TRBD1
J: TRBJ1-6

CDR3: CASSLAGDGAFF
DNA: TGTGCCAGCAGCTTGGCGGGGGACGGGGCTTTCTTT
size: many
V: TRBV5-4
D: NA
J: TRBJ1-1

CDR3: CAWSVGSGNQPQHF
DNA: TGTGCCTGGAGTGTAGGGTCAGGCAATCAGCCCCAGCATTTT
size: many
V: TRBV30
D: NA
J: TRBJ1-5

CDR3: CSAEHRVVSYEQYF
DNA: TGCAGTGCTGAGCACAGGGTAGTATCCTACGAGCAGTACTTC
size: NA
V: TRBV20-1
D: NA
J: TRBJ2-7

CDR3: CASSRDSYNEQFF
DNA: TGTGCCAGCAGTCGCGACAGCTACAATGAGCAGTTCTTC
size: NA
V: TRBV27
D: NA
J: TRBJ2-1

CDR3: CASSVAVGQPQHF
DNA: TGTGCCAGCAGCGTAGCGGTCGGACAGCCCCAGCATTTT
size: few
V: TRBV9
D: NA
J: TRBJ1-5

CDR3: CASSLTGVAEYNEQFF
DNA: TGTGCCAGCAGCTTAACGGGGGTAGCGGAGTACAATGAGCAGTTCTTC
size: NA
V: TRBV7-3
D: NA
J: TRBJ2-1

CDR3: CASRSDRGNRNNQPQHF
DNA: TGTGCCAGCAGGTCGGACAGGGGAAATAGGAACAATCAGCCCCAGCATTTT
size: few
V: TRBV6-1
D: TRBD1
J: TRBJ1-5

CDR3: CASSFSHRSEAPLHF
DNA: TGTGCCAGCAGCTTCAGCCATCGCTCTGAAGCACCCCTCCACTTT
size: few
V: TRBV7-3
D: NA
J: TRBJ1-6

CDR3: CAISDPRQSGLTYNEQFF
DNA: TGTGCCATCAGTGACCCCCGGCAAAGCGGGTTGACCTACAATGAGCAGTTCTTC
size: many
V: TRBV10-3
D: NA
J: TRBJ2-1

CDR3: CASSLLGRMETQYF
DNA: TGTGCCAGCAGTTTACTGGGAAGGATGGAGACCCAGTACTTC
size: few
V: TRBV27
D: NA
J: TRBJ2-5

CDR3: CASTVFDTDVAKNIQYF
DNA: TGTGCCAGCACGGTATTCGACACCGACGTAGCCAAAAACATTCAGTACTTC
size: NA
V: TRBV2
D: NA
J: TRBJ2-4

CDR3: CASSLAISGNTIYF
DNA: TGTGCCAGCAGTTTAGCGATCTCTGGAAACACCATATATTTT
size: many
V: TRBV12-3/TRBV12-4
D: NA
J: TRBJ1-3

CDR3: CASSLTGYNSPLHF
DNA: TGTGCCAGCTCACTTACAGGCTATAATTCACCCCTCCACTTT
size: many
V: TRBV18
D: NA
J: TRBJ1-6

CDR3: CASSPGQETYNEQFF
DNA: TGTGCCAGCAGCCCGGGACAGGAGACCTACAATGAGCAGTTCTTC
size: few
V: TRBV11-1
D: TRBD1
J: TRBJ2-1

CDR3: CASSWDRVSTDTQYF
DNA: TGTGCCAGCAGTTGGGACAGGGTTAGCACAGATACGCAGTATTTT
size: medium-sized
V: TRBV28
D: TRBD1
J: TRBJ2-3

CDR3: CASSSRDQETQYF
DNA: TGTGCCAGCAGCTCCCGGGACCAAGAGACCCAGTACTTC
size: NA
V: TRBV5-6
D: NA
J: TRBJ2-5

CDR3: CASSLVANTGELFF
DNA: TGTGCCAGCAGCTTAGTCGCGAACACCGGGGAGCTGTTTTTT
size: few
V: TRBV7-9
D: NA
J: TRBJ2-2

CDR3: CSAISGRGQGQPQHF
DNA: TGCAGTGCCATATCCGGCCGTGGGCAGGGACAGCCCCAGCATTTT
size: many
V: TRBV20-1
D: NA
J: TRBJ1-5

CDR3: CSVVGDTDTQYF
DNA: TGCAGCGTTGTGGGGGACACAGATACGCAGTATTTT
size: few
V: TRBV29-1
D: NA
J: TRBJ2-3

CDR3: CASSLAGGYNEQFF
DNA: TGTGCCAGCAGTTTGGCGGGAGGGTACAATGAGCAGTTCTTC
size: many
V: TRBV28
D: TRBD2
J: TRBJ2-1

CDR3: CASSPRRTQGTEAFF
DNA: TGTGCCAGCAGCCCCCGACGGACACAGGGCACTGAAGCTTTCTTT
size: many
V: TRBV3-1
D: NA
J: TRBJ1-1

CDR3: CSVVWGRGTGELFF
DNA: TGCAGCGTTGTATGGGGCAGGGGGACCGGGGAGCTGTTTTTT
size: NA
V: TRBV29-1
D: TRBD1
J: TRBJ2-2

CDR3: CSAGWGSSYEQYF
DNA: TGCAGTGCTGGTTGGGGCTCGTCCTACGAGCAGTACTTC
size: few
V: TRBV20-1
D: NA
J: TRBJ2-7

CDR3: CASSRTDRGNTGELFF
DNA: TGTGCCAGCAGCCGGACGGACAGGGGCAACACCGGGGAGCTGTTTTTT
size: many
V: TRBV5-4
D: TRBD1
J: TRBJ2-2

CDR3: CSVLSYEQYF
DNA: TGCAGCGTTCTTTCCTACGAGCAGTACTTC
size: NA
V: TRBV29-1
D: NA
J: TRBJ2-7

CDR3: CASSQDGPTAGSTDTQYF
DNA: TGTGCCAGCAGCCAAGATGGGCCGACGGCGGGCAGCACAGATACGCAGTATTTT
size: few
V: TRBV14
D: NA
J: TRBJ2-3

CDR3: CSASPTYEQYF
DNA: TGCAGTGCTAGTCCCACCTACGAGCAGTACTTC
size: many
V: TRBV20-1
D: NA
J: TRBJ2-7

CDR3: CAIGTGLGSSYEQYF
DNA: TGTGCCATTGGGACAGGGCTGGGATCCTCCTACGAGCAGTACTTC
size: few
V: TRBV10-3
D: TRBD1
J: TRBJ2-7

CDR3: CASSQRTGRGTEAFF
DNA: TGTGCCAGCAGCCAAAGGACAGGAAGAGGCACTGAAGCTTTCTTT
size: many
V: TRBV14
D: TRBD1
J: TRBJ1-1